Presented here are 30 T cell receptor beta chains from one specimen sequenced in a study of response to subunit inactivated influenza vaccine. TCRdb fed the RT-PCR reads into MiXCR, producing one record per CDR3 protein. Here the sample spans some 150,000 distinct CDR3 sequences, approximately 12% being singletons. In addition, the sample was reused for a study of T cells expressing NK-cell markers. That source adds: cDNA encoding TCR beta was synthesized via 5'RACE template switching incorporating UMIs.

Specimen: CD8+ T cells sorted from PBMCs, collected approximately 12 days after vaccination. These receptors were taken from a man in his fifties or sixties who received an inactivated influenza vaccine.

The chain uses TRBV5-1 and TRBJ2-7, with D possibly TRBD2 on 6 matching bases. V lost 2 bases, J lost 2 bases, and 8 bases lay in between. CDR1 is SGHRS and CDR2 is YFSETQ in the germline V gene. The CDR3 covers 13 residues. Here the CDR3 DNA reads TGCGCCAGCAGCTTAACTAGCCCCTACGAGCAGTACTTC. It encodes CASSLTSPYEQYF. The full variable domain, with the rest looked up from reference TRBV5-1 and TRBJ2-7, is KAGVTQTPRYLIKTRGQQVTLSCSPISGHRSVSWYQQTPGQGLQFLFEYFSETQRNKGNFPGRFSGRQFSNSRSEMNVSTLELGDSALYLCASSLTSPYEQYFGPGTRLTVT.

CDR3 in DNA: TGTGCCAGCAGTCTAGCGGGAGGGCTAGAGCAGTACTTC. This codes for CASSLAGGLEQYF. The chain has TRBV25-1 and TRBJ2-7, with TRBD2 matching over 12 bases. The CDR3 covers 13 residues. J lost 7 bases, V lost 5 bases, and 3 bases had no gene match. Germline-derived CDR1 and CDR2 are MGHDK and SYGVNS.

This clonotype has just a few counts. The chain uses TRBV6-2 or TRBV6-3 and TRBJ1-5, with TRBD1 identical over 7 bases. Germline CDR1 and CDR2: MNHEY and SVGEGT. The V and J ends lost 6 bases and 2 bases, in that order; junction bases with no gene match: 10. The CDR3 extends over 16 amino acids. CDR3 coding DNA: TGTGCCAGCAGAACTGCCGGGACAGCCCGCAATCAGCCCCAGCATTTT. Its translation: CASRTAGTARNQPQHF.

V and J are TRBV4-3 and TRBJ1-1, with D perhaps matching TRBD1 (5 bases). V was trimmed by 0 bases and J by 9 bases, leaving 17 bases between them. The length of the CDR3 is 15 residues. Germline CDR1 LGHNA, CDR2 YSLEER. CDR3 amino acids: CASSQDGSTWGKAFF. In DNA form, the CDR3 reads TGCGCCAGCAGCCAAGATGGTTCGACCTGGGGGAAAGCTTTCTTT.

This clonotype was seen only once. One end of the junction fails to match germline, which may point to a read error. The chain uses TRBV29-1 and TRBJ1-1; D gene ambiguous. Germline loops: CDR1 SQVTM, CDR2 ANQGSEA. The CDR3 sequence is 13 residues long. Written as DNA, the CDR3 is TGCGGCGTATCGGTGGGGATGAACACTGAAGCTTTCTTT. It translates to CGVSVGMNTEAFF.

V and J are TRBV27 and TRBJ2-1; 7 bases agree with TRBD2. Losses at the gene ends were 3 bases for V and 3 bases for J; bases not matched to a gene: 14. The germline V gene encodes CDR1 MNHEY and CDR2 SMNVEV (reference sequence). The CDR3 totals 18 residues. In DNA form, the CDR3 reads TGTGCCAGCAGTTTGCTCGTCGGGCGGGAGCCCCTCTACAATGAGCAGTTCTTC. This codes for CASSLLVGREPLYNEQFF.

This clonotype was recorded a few times. This chain uses TRBV4-2 with TRBJ2-7; 8 nucleotides line up with TRBD2. The ends lost 4 bases at V and 2 bases at J; junction bases unmatched: 7. Germline-derived CDR1 and CDR2 are LGHNA and YNFKEQ. The CDR3 is 15 residues long. In nucleotides, the CDR3 is TGTGCCAGCAGCCTGAGAAGGGGACTAGCCTACGAGCAGTACTTC. This sequence encodes CASSLRRGLAYEQYF.

The V gene is TRBV25-1, the J gene TRBJ2-5; a possible D gene is TRBD2 (6 bases). V lost 9 bases and J 5 bases, leaving 13 bases between the germline ends. The CDR3 runs to 12 residues. Germline loops: CDR1 MGHDK, CDR2 SYGVNS. CDR3 DNA: TGTGCCAGTTTACAAGGAGGGGAGACCCAGTACTTC. Amino acids: CASLQGGETQYF.

The CDR3 sequence: CASSQGPEAFF. In DNA form, the CDR3 reads TGTGCCAGCAGCCAGGGACCAGAAGCTTTCTTT. The genes are TRBV7-6 and TRBJ1-1; TRBD1 might be the D (5 bases). This CDR3 comprises 11 residues. Trimming left V 5 bases short and J 8 bases short, with 9 bases between. Germline V gene sequence: CDR1 SGHVS, CDR2 FNYEAQ.

This clonotype was seen a few times. This rearrangement joins TRBV11-2 to TRBJ2-1, with D maybe TRBD2 (5 bases). The V and J ends lost 4 bases and 8 bases respectively, with 18 bases between them. Germline V gene sequence: CDR1 SGHAT, CDR2 FQNNGV. CDR3 size: 15 residues. CDR3: CASSYLAISVDEQFF. DNA of the CDR3: TGTGCCAGCAGCTACTTAGCGATCTCTGTCGATGAGCAGTTCTTC.

The chain is built from TRBV5-1 and TRBJ2-7; possibly TRBD1 for D (6 bases). V gave up 3 bases and J gave up 1 base, with 14 bases separating them. The CDR3 spans 15 residues. CDR1 is SGHRS, CDR2 YFSETQ, per germline. CDR3 nucleotide sequence: TGCGCCAGCAGCTGGGGGCAGGGGTCTTCCTACGAGCAGTACTTC. Translating it yields CASSWGQGSSYEQYF.

V is TRBV4-1 and J is TRBJ2-2; 8 bases line up with TRBD2. There are 16 residues in the CDR3. Germline values: CDR1 MGHRA, CDR2 YSYEKL. After removal of 4 bases from V and 0 bases from J, the junction contained 4 bases not matched to a gene. The CDR3 is CASSPREGANTGELFF. The CDR3 region has the DNA TGCGCCAGCAGCCCCCGGGAGGGGGCGAACACCGGGGAGCTGTTTTTT.

The chain couples TRBV21-1 to TRBJ2-7; the table's TRBD1 call for D was not verified on the DNA. TRBV21-1 is designated a pseudogene. This CDR3 contains 14 residues. CDR3 amino acids: CASSIRDTSVEQYF. The CDR3 DNA reads as TGTGCCAGCAGCATACGGGATACCTCAGTGGAGCAGTACTTC.

This clonotype was picked up a small number of times. The chain recombines TRBV11-2 with TRBJ2-3; no clear D gene. The V end lost 4 bases, the J end lost 1 base, and 6 bases lay between the germline ends. Germline lookup yields CDR1 SGHAT and CDR2 FQNNGV. The CDR3 totals 13 residues. CDR3: CASSSTGTDTQYF. The CDR3 coding sequence is TGTGCCAGCAGCTCTACCGGCACAGATACGCAGTATTTT.

The chain links TRBV4-1 to TRBJ1-1; 7 bases agree with TRBD1. CDR1 and CDR2 from the germline V gene are MGHRA and YSYEKL. The CDR3 sequence is 15 residues long. Trimming at V came to 10 bases and at J to 0 bases, leaving 11 bases not matched to a gene. CDR3 region: CATSATGHMNTEAFF. CDR3 coding DNA: TGCGCCACCTCTGCGACAGGGCATATGAACACTGAAGCTTTCTTT.

This clonotype was observed at least ten times. The V and J genes are TRBV5-1 and TRBJ2-1, with D hard to call. Germline V lookup: CDR1 SGHRS, CDR2 YFSETQ. This CDR3 has 15 residues. The germline V and J ends were trimmed by 4 bases and 0 bases, with 11 bases remaining between them. This CDR3 is CASSPRASSYNEQFF. The CDR3 nucleotides are TGCGCCAGCAGCCCCCGGGCTAGCTCCTACAATGAGCAGTTCTTC.

The CDR3 DNA reads as TGTGCCAGCAGTCCCACCGACGACTCTGGAAACACCATATATTTT. As protein: CASSPTDDSGNTIYF. This chain links TRBV6-1 with TRBJ1-3; unclear D gene. Germline-derived CDR1 and CDR2 are MNHNS and SASEGT. The CDR3 length is 15 residues. V lost 5 bases, J lost 0 bases, and 11 bases lay in between.

The chain links TRBV6-4 to TRBJ2-1; D remains unclear. The V end was cut by 2 bases, the J end by 12 bases, with 14 bases between. The CDR3 covers 13 residues. Germline V lookup: CDR1 MRHNA, CDR2 SNTAGT. CDR3 residues: CASSDALLGWQFF. The CDR3 DNA sequence: TGTGCCAGCAGTGACGCCCTCTTGGGGTGGCAGTTCTTC.

This clonotype was detected only a few times. V and J are TRBV2 and TRBJ2-5, with 7 bases that match TRBD1. This CDR3 spans 14 amino acids. Germline lookup yields CDR1 SNHLY and CDR2 FYNNEI. V was clipped by 5 bases and J by 3 bases; unmatched bases: 6. CDR3 nucleotides: TGTGCCAGCAGTCACCGGGACAGAAAAGAGACCCAGTACTTC. Translation: CASSHRDRKETQYF.

This clonotype was recorded a few times. The chain links TRBV4-2 to TRBJ2-5; 7 bases are shared with TRBD1. The germline V gene has CDR1 LGHNA and CDR2 YNFKEQ. There are 14 residues in the CDR3. Trimming took 4 bases from V and 3 from J; bases not matched to a gene: 5. The CDR3 bases are TGTGCCAGCAGCCTTGCGGACAGGAAAGAGACCCAGTACTTC. Its translation is CASSLADRKETQYF.

The chain links TRBV6-1 to TRBJ2-5, with 10 nucleotides matching TRBD1. Germline assignment: CDR1 MNHNS and CDR2 SASEGT. V was clipped by 10 bases and J by 5 bases; unmatched bases: 13. The CDR3 consists of 15 residues. CDR3 loop: CATIRDRGFWETQYF. CDR3 DNA: TGTGCCACCATCCGGGACAGGGGTTTTTGGGAGACCCAGTACTTC.

This clonotype was detected a few times. This chain uses TRBV19 with TRBJ2-7; D tentatively fits TRBD1 or TRBD2 (5 bases each). Germline-derived CDR1 and CDR2 are LNHDA and SQIVND (reference sequence). The CDR3 runs 18 residues. Trimming took off 3 bases at V and 3 bases at J, with 24 bases between the two ends. The CDR3 here is CASSMARGEAVWIYEQYF. DNA for the CDR3: TGTGCCAGTAGTATGGCCCGAGGGGAAGCGGTTTGGATCTACGAGCAGTACTTC.

This clonotype has just a few counts. V usage is TRBV7-9 and J usage is TRBJ2-4; no firm D call. This CDR3 has 16 residues. The V gene lost 1 base and the J gene lost 9 bases, with 19 bases spanning the gap. The V gene's germline CDR1 is SEHNR and CDR2 FQNEAQ (reference sequence). Here the CDR3 DNA reads TGTGCCAGCAGCTTAGTTGGCCGCGTTGATTCGAGCATTCAGTACTTC. Translated, it gives CASSLVGRVDSSIQYF.

The V and J genes are TRBV27 and TRBJ1-2, with D possibly matching TRBD1 (6 bases). The CDR3 length is 14 residues. Germline V lookup: CDR1 MNHEY, CDR2 SMNVEV (reference sequence). Trimming removed 0 bases from V and 2 bases from J, with 7 bases in between. In DNA, the CDR3 is TGTGCCAGCAGTTTATCTCAGGGGAACTATGGCTACACCTTC. This codes for CASSLSQGNYGYTF.

This clonotype turned up a few times. V is TRBV6-5 and J is TRBJ2-7; 13 nucleotides match TRBD2. Trimming took 4 bases from V and 4 from J; bases not matched to a gene: 16. There are 19 residues in the CDR3. Per germline, CDR1 MNHEY and CDR2 SVGAGI. The CDR3 DNA reads as TGTGCCAGCAGTTTGACTTCCCCGGGACTAGCGGGAATAACGTACGAGCAGTACTTC. It yields the protein CASSLTSPGLAGITYEQYF.

This clonotype has more than one count but fewer than ten. The CDR3 spells CASSSYSGRWGETQYF. The DNA of the CDR3 is TGTGCCAGCAGTTCCTACTCGGGACGGTGGGGAGAGACCCAGTACTTC. This sequence joins TRBV6-5 and TRBJ2-5; D is possibly TRBD1 or TRBD2 (5 bases each). Per germline, CDR1 MNHEY and CDR2 SVGAGI. CDR3 length equals 16 residues. V was pared by 4 bases and J by 4 bases, with 19 bases between.

This clonotype was seen a handful of times. This chain links TRBV6-2 or TRBV6-3 with TRBJ2-1, with D possibly called TRBD1 or TRBD2 (5 bases each). The germline V gene has CDR1 MNHEY and CDR2 SVGEGT. V was cut by 8 bases and J by 3 bases, with 14 bases left in between. CDR3 length: 14 residues. The CDR3 DNA follows: TGTGCCAGCCGGTGGGACCGGGTCTACAATGAGCAGTTCTTC. Translation gives CASRWDRVYNEQFF.

This chain links TRBV9 with TRBJ1-5, with D tentatively TRBD1 (5 bases). The CDR3 has 15 residues. Trimming cost V 0 bases and J 5 bases, with 12 bases left between them. CDR1 SGDLS and CDR2 YYNGEE come from the germline V gene. The CDR3 region has the DNA TGTGCCAGCAGCGTAGAAGGGACCGCCGATCAGCCCCAGCATTTT. Protein product: CASSVEGTADQPQHF.

The CDR3 loop reads CASSFGLDRTYEQYF. CDR3 nucleotide sequence: TGTGCCAGCAGTTTTGGGCTCGACAGAACCTACGAGCAGTACTTC. The chain joins TRBV28 to TRBJ2-7, with a possible D match to TRBD1 (5 bases). The germline V gene has CDR1 MDHEN and CDR2 SYDVKM. The V end was cut by 3 bases, the J end by 2 bases, with 14 bases between. This CDR3 region has 15 residues.

Many counts were recorded for this clonotype. The chain combines TRBV28 with TRBJ2-7, with 8 bases fitting TRBD1. The germline V gene encodes CDR1 MDHEN and CDR2 SYDVKM. J gave up 6 bases and V 5 bases, and 18 bases lay outside the gene matches. The CDR3 runs 17 residues. CDR3 nucleotide sequence: TGTGCCAGCAGTCTCGACAGGGGCACGGGTGCGGCTTCCGAGCAGTACTTC. Translating gives CASSLDRGTGAASEQYF.